These 9 T cell receptor beta chains were sequenced from one sample in a study of blood T cell repertoires in COVID-19. TCRdb keeps only in-frame clones here, not all; method: immunoSEQ multiplex PCR. The data contain about 250,000 clones, roughly 85% of them singletons. The sequenced sample was PBMCs or T cells enriched from blood (not recorded which). Source of these receptors: a woman in her fifties or sixties with acute COVID-19.

The chain links TRBV18 to TRBJ2-5; 9 nucleotides line up with TRBD1. The CDR3 is 16 residues long. Germline CDR1 is KGHSH and CDR2 is LQKENI. V was clipped by 3 bases and J by 2 bases; unmatched bases: 7. The CDR3 DNA sequence: TGTGCCAGCTCACCCCAGGACAGGGGTGGTCAAGAGACCCAGTACTTC. Translated: CASSPQDRGGQETQYF. Variable domain in full (rest from reference TRBV18 and TRBJ2-5): NAGVMQNPRHLVRRRGQEARLRCSPMKGHSHVYWYRQLPEEGLKFMVYLQKENIIDESGMPKERFSAEFPKEGPSILRIQQVVRGDSAAYFCASSPQDRGGQETQYFGPGTRLLVL.

The V gene is TRBV7-2, the J gene TRBJ1-2; D not certain. The CDR3 contains 15 residues. CDR1 SGHTA and CDR2 FQGNSA come from the germline V gene. Between the trimmed V and J ends, which lost 1 base and 5 bases, there was a span of 14 bases. In DNA form, the CDR3 reads TGTGCCAGCAGCTTAGAGCCCAGGATGATATATGGCTACACCTTC. Its translation is CASSLEPRMIYGYTF. Full variable domain (rest looked up from reference TRBV7-2 and TRBJ1-2): GAGVSQSPSNKVTEKGKDVELRCDPISGHTALYWYRQSLGQGLEFLIYFQGNSAPDKSGLPSDRFSAERTGGSVSTLTIQRTQQEDSAVYLCASSLEPRMIYGYTFGSGTRLTVV.

V is TRBV27 and J is TRBJ1-4; the D gene is possibly TRBD1 (6 bases). The length of the CDR3 is 14 residues. Looked up from germline, CDR1 is MNHEY and CDR2 is SMNVEV (reference sequence). Trimming pared 5 bases from V and 10 bases from J, leaving 17 bases between. In DNA form, the CDR3 reads TGTGCCAGCAGTCCGTATCAGGGGTCGGGAAAACTGTTTTTT. It specifies CASSPYQGSGKLFF.

The CDR3 sequence is CASSLQVPGANVLTF. CDR3 in DNA: TGTGCCAGCAGTTTACAGGTCCCTGGGGCCAACGTCCTGACTTTC. The chain recombines TRBV2 with TRBJ2-6; D possibly corresponds to TRBD1 (5 bases). Germline V gene lookup returns CDR1 SNHLY and CDR2 FYNNEI. V lost 5 bases, J lost 2 bases, and 10 bases lay in between. The CDR3 extends over 15 amino acids. Using reference TRBV2 and TRBJ2-6 for the parts outside the CDR3, the full variable domain is EPEVTQTPSHQVTQMGQEVILRCVPISNHLYFYWYRQILGQKVEFLVSFYNNEISEKSEIFDDQFSVERPDGSNFTLKIRSTKLEDSAMYFCASSLQVPGANVLTFGAGSRLTVL.

This chain uses TRBV24-1 with TRBJ2-2, with a weak D call TRBD1 (6 bases). The CDR3 extends over 15 amino acids. Germline V gene lookup returns CDR1 KGHDR and CDR2 SFDVKD. V lost 3 bases, J lost 4 bases, and 11 bases lay in between. CDR3 bases: TGTGCCACCAGTGATCAGGGGTTAGGCACCGGGGAGCTGTTTTTT. It codes for CATSDQGLGTGELFF.

The chain carries TRBV25-1 and TRBJ2-4, with a possible D match to TRBD1 (5 bases). Germline V gene lookup returns CDR1 MGHDK and CDR2 SYGVNS. The germline V and J ends were trimmed by 5 bases and 6 bases, with 14 bases remaining between them. CDR3 length: 14 amino acids. CDR3 nucleotide sequence: TGTGCCAGCAGTCTTTCAGGACAAGCAAACATTCAGTACTTC. It yields the protein CASSLSGQANIQYF.

The chain carries TRBV5-8 and TRBJ2-1; weak D call: TRBD2 (6 bases). This CDR3 has 14 amino acids. CDR1 and CDR2 from the germline V gene are SGHTS and YDEGEE. With 0 bases removed from V and 10 bases from J, the gap between germline ends came to 14 bases. The CDR3 coding sequence is TGTGCCAGCAGCTTGGACCTTGTTGCGGGGGAGCAGTTCTTC. Encoded protein: CASSLDLVAGEQFF.

This chain uses TRBV2 with TRBJ2-1; possible D gene TRBD2, 6 bases. Deletions cut 6 bases from V and 13 bases from J, with 19 bases between. Germline V gene lookup returns CDR1 SNHLY and CDR2 FYNNEI. The CDR3 extends over 13 amino acids. CDR3 sequence reads: CASSRGGEFIQFF. In nucleotides, the CDR3 is TGTGCCAGCAGCCGAGGAGGGGAATTTATACAGTTCTTC.

The chain carries TRBV30 and TRBJ1-5, with D possibly being TRBD1 (6 bases). Trimming shortened V by 0 bases and J by 6 bases, and 9 bases separated the two germline ends. This CDR3 comprises 13 residues. The germline V gene has CDR1 GTSNPN and CDR2 SVGIG (reference sequence). For the CDR3, the DNA is TGTGCCTGGAGTGTATCAGGGGCTCAGCCCCAGCATTTT. Amino acids: CAWSVSGAQPQHF.